Listed below are T cell receptor beta chains from one sample, sequenced in a study of response to subunit inactivated influenza vaccine. TCRdb re-derived calls from the RT-PCR reads in MiXCR, one entry per CDR3 protein. The data show roughly 780,000 distinct CDR3 sequences, with under 20% seen just once and 11% held by the top ten. Sequenced material: PBMCs from blood, taken roughly 5 days after vaccination. These receptor sequences come from a man aged 45-60 years who received an inactivated influenza vaccine. CDR3s include the opening cysteine and the closing phenylalanine or tryptophan. Fields, in order: CDR3 length, V gene, CDR3 protein.

15,TRBV7-3,CASSLVSGSGNEQFF
17,TRBV7-2,CASSAGTSGRYTGELFF
13,TRBV29-1,CSVIPSRGETQYF
13,TRBV28,CAGGGLPNNEQFF
14,TRBV7-2,CASSGQNSNQPQHF
18,TRBV24-1,CATSDSLDRGSLPGELFF
14,TRBV5-1,CASSSGLEPYEQYF
15,TRBV12-3/TRBV12-4,CASSPQGARTGELFF
14,TRBV28,CASSPWTGNPPLHF
18,TRBV7-7,CASSSEVTGVLTYNEQFF
14,TRBV24-1,CATSDSFSTDTQYF
13,TRBV6-1,CASTAGWNSPLHF
16,TRBV5-1,CASGQGPGRANEKLFF
14,TRBV6-1,CASNRGSANYGYTF
14,TRBV6-2/TRBV6-3,CASMTSASPDTQYF
12,TRBV7-2,CASSVVINEQFF
14,TRBV15,CATSTRGGQETQYF
14,TRBV12-3/TRBV12-4,CASSFTGQAQEQYF
16,TRBV9,CASSVVGHPGANVLTF
14,TRBV20-1,CSARAGGRGDTQYF
19,TRBV5-1,CASSPGAMGGSRSYNEQFF
16,TRBV7-3,CASSLSAGTTYNEQFF
16,TRBV7-2,CASSFGYGGRVNEQYF
16,TRBV15,CATSRGPREENEKLFF
13,TRBV6-4,CASSDSHTGELFF
14,TRBV10-3,CAISESTGISEQFF
15,TRBV27,CASRRTGGSYNEQFF
14,TRBV19,CASSILGGINEQYF
15,TRBV5-6,CASSGGPPSSYEQYF
13,TRBV18,CASSGGPSDTQYF
16,TRBV10-3,CATGGTGDPLTYEQYF
14,TRBV18,CASSPPSGRGGQYF
16,TRBV20-1,CSAHRVHRSPFYEQYF
14,TRBV20-1,CSARPVTSTDTQYF
15,TRBV15,CATSRGGGSSYEQYF
16,TRBV5-1,CASSLDSGHGVEKLFF
15,TRBV27,CASSFLLAGVGEQYF
13,TRBV20-1,CSAGFASNQPQHF
19,TRBV7-8,CASSQSLGTGVGDTGELFF
15,TRBV5-1,CASSWGSGGPYEQYF
18,TRBV7-6,CASSLGLVLAHGDYEQYF
15,TRBV20-1,CSAIAPGGGTDTQYF
16,TRBV11-2,CASSLGGTEILETQYF
16,TRBV5-1,CASSSRPQQESYEQYF
14,TRBV7-8,CASSPRGGVAEAFF
15,TRBV6-1,CASSINQGSADTQYF
14,TRBV6-1,CASRQGVGNQPQHF